Below are 29 T cell receptor beta chains sequenced from a single sample in a study of shared clonotypes between healthy human individuals (dated by TCRdb to about 2020). Libraries came from the immunoSEQ multiplex PCR assay. The immuneACCESS repertoire file appears here via TCRdb, limited to in-frame rearrangements. These files lack a portion of the clones; in checked studies, under half of the deficit traces to unresolved V genes, and the cause of the others is not known. Recorded for this sample are over a million clones; approximately 76% of them occurred a single time. The ten largest make up roughly 1.4% of the sample. Sequencing input: memory CD4+ T cells sorted from blood. The label giving this sample's cell subset or site can be read as: CD45RA-negative fraction. The receptors come from a man aged 18 to 30 in good health.

The chain combines TRBV6-1 with TRBJ1-3; 7 nucleotides line up with TRBD1. Germline V gene lookup returns CDR1 MNHNS and CDR2 SASEGT. This CDR3 region has 14 residues. The V and J ends lost 6 bases and 3 bases, in that order; junction bases with no gene match: 5. This CDR3 is CASRADRVGNTIYF. CDR3 nucleotides: TGTGCCAGCAGAGCTGACAGGGTTGGAAACACCATATATTTT.

The V gene is TRBV14, the J gene TRBJ2-1, with 8 bases lining up with TRBD1. Trimming took 2 bases from V and 10 from J; bases not matched to a gene: 7. Germline V gene data show CDR1 as SGHDN and CDR2 as FVKESK. The CDR3 consists of 14 residues. The CDR3 spells CASSQYGQGREQFF. The CDR3 nucleotides are TGTGCCAGCAGCCAATACGGACAGGGACGGGAGCAGTTCTTC.

This clone was seen a single time. The chain is built from TRBV27 and TRBJ1-6; D unclear. This CDR3 is built from 14 residues. V lost 2 bases to trimming and J lost 6 bases, with 8 bases between them. Germline CDR1 is MNHEY and CDR2 is SMNVEV (reference sequence). The CDR3 DNA is TGTGCCAGCAGTTTAGGGGTTAGTAATTCACCCCTCCACTTT. This sequence encodes CASSLGVSNSPLHF.

This sequence joins TRBV12-5 and TRBJ1-1, with D perhaps matching TRBD1 (6 bases). The CDR3 loop spans 13 amino acids. Trimming stripped 5 bases from V and 6 bases from J, with 13 bases between. CDR1 is LGHNT and CDR2 is FRNRAP in the germline V gene. CDR3 DNA: TGTGCTAGTGGTCTAGGGACATCGTCTGAAGCTTTCTTT. Residues: CASGLGTSSEAFF.

The rearrangement links TRBV7-2 to TRBJ1-2, with unresolved D. V lost 1 base to trimming and J lost 6 bases, with 12 bases between them. Looked up from germline, CDR1 is SGHTA and CDR2 is FQGNSA. The CDR3 runs to 14 residues. As DNA, the CDR3 is TGTGCCAGCAGCTTAGATCGGTGGGTGGATGGCTACACCTTC. Residues: CASSLDRWVDGYTF.

The V gene is TRBV6-1, the J gene TRBJ2-7; no reliable D call. V gave up 7 bases and J gave up 0 bases, with 13 bases separating them. The CDR3 has 14 amino acids. Per germline, CDR1 MNHNS and CDR2 SASEGT. CDR3 in DNA: TGTGCCAGCACCCGGACGGAAAGCTCCTACGAGCAGTACTTC. Translation gives CASTRTESSYEQYF.

The chain uses TRBV5-1 and TRBJ2-2; 7 positions agree with TRBD2. Per the germline V gene, CDR1 is SGHRS and CDR2 is YFSETQ. The CDR3 has 15 amino acids. V lost 5 bases to trimming and J lost 5 bases; unmatched junction nucleotides: 9. This chain's CDR3 is CASSRREAVTGELFF. CDR3 in DNA: TGCGCCAGCAGTCGACGGGAGGCAGTAACCGGGGAGCTGTTTTTT. The full variable domain, with the rest looked up from reference TRBV5-1 and TRBJ2-2, is KAGVTQTPRYLIKTRGQQVTLSCSPISGHRSVSWYQQTPGQGLQFLFEYFSETQRNKGNFPGRFSGRQFSNSRSEMNVSTLELGDSALYLCASSRREAVTGELFFGEGSRLTVL.

V is TRBV5-1 and J is TRBJ1-1; D is possibly TRBD1 (6 bases). This CDR3 spans 14 amino acids. V was pared by 1 base and J by 5 bases, with 12 bases between. The germline V gene has CDR1 SGHRS and CDR2 YFSETQ. Here the CDR3 reads CASSLHRAGTEAFF. CDR3 DNA: TGCGCCAGCAGCTTGCACAGGGCGGGGACTGAAGCTTTCTTT. Full variable domain (missing parts from reference TRBV5-1 and TRBJ1-1): KAGVTQTPRYLIKTRGQQVTLSCSPISGHRSVSWYQQTPGQGLQFLFEYFSETQRNKGNFPGRFSGRQFSNSRSEMNVSTLELGDSALYLCASSLHRAGTEAFFGQGTRLTVV.

The V gene is TRBV5-4, the J gene TRBJ1-1, with TRBD1 identical over 8 bases. This CDR3 spans 14 amino acids. V gave up 2 bases and J gave up 1 base; unmatched junction bases: 1. CDR1 and CDR2 from the germline V gene are SGHNT and YYREEE (reference sequence). The CDR3 reads CASSFRGQNTEAFF. The CDR3 coding sequence is TGTGCCAGCAGCTTCAGGGGGCAGAACACTGAAGCTTTCTTT.

The chain links TRBV9 to TRBJ2-1, with 12 positions matching TRBD2. V shed 4 bases, J shed 9 bases, and the junction held 14 bases outside the gene matches. The CDR3 spans 17 residues. CDR1 is SGDLS and CDR2 is YYNGEE in the germline V gene. CDR3 sequence: CASSPRFSTSGGSEQFF. The CDR3 DNA is TGTGCCAGCAGCCCCCGGTTCAGTACTAGCGGGGGGAGTGAGCAGTTCTTC.

The chain combines TRBV5-1 with TRBJ2-7; 15 bases agree with TRBD2. Trimming took 4 bases from V and 5 from J; bases not matched to a gene: 4. The CDR3 covers 15 residues. Germline V gene sequence: CDR1 SGHRS, CDR2 YFSETQ. The CDR3 loop is CASSLGLAGGDEQYF. The CDR3, as DNA: TGCGCCAGCAGCCTGGGACTAGCGGGGGGCGACGAGCAGTACTTC.

This clone was seen once. This clone may be a read error of a much larger clone one base away. The sample carries other DNA sequences with the same CDR3. This chain uses TRBV19 with TRBJ2-6, with 9 bases lining up with TRBD1. V trimming: 4 bases; J trimming: 0 bases; junction bases outside the gene matches: 4. Germline CDR1 and CDR2: LNHDA and SQIVND (reference sequence). This CDR3 has 17 amino acids. As DNA, the CDR3 is TGTGCCAGTAGTAAGGGACAGGGAAACTCTGGGGCCAACGTCCTGACTTTC. It is translated as CASSKGQGNSGANVLTF.

The rearrangement uses TRBV27 and TRBJ1-4; TRBD1 is a possible D gene (6 bases). V was pared by 5 bases and J by 5 bases, with 12 bases between. This CDR3 is 14 amino acids long. Germline loops: CDR1 MNHEY, CDR2 SMNVEV (reference sequence). The CDR3 nucleotides read TGTGCCAGCAGTCTACAGGGTCAGAATGAAAAACTGTTTTTT. It encodes CASSLQGQNEKLFF.

The chain has TRBV5-1 and TRBJ2-7; 9 bases agree with TRBD2. The germline CDR1 and CDR2 sequences are SGHRS and YFSETQ. CDR3 length equals 16 residues. Trimming cost V 0 bases and J 0 bases; bases outside gene matches: 4. CDR3 amino acids: CASSLGGGASSYEQYF. Written as DNA, the CDR3 is TGCGCCAGCAGCTTGGGCGGGGGGGCGAGCTCCTACGAGCAGTACTTC.

V usage is TRBV28 and J usage is TRBJ1-2; D is undetermined. Germline CDR1 and CDR2: MDHEN and SYDVKM. There are 12 residues in the CDR3. The chain's CDR3 is CLVGRTNYGYTF. The CDR3 DNA sequence: TGTCTGGTGGGGAGGACTAACTATGGCTACACCTTC.

In regard to this clone: A much larger clone lies a single base off, so this may be a read error. The sample has other DNA sequences that encode this CDR3 too. The chain uses TRBV20-1 and TRBJ2-7; D not certain. The CDR3 covers 11 residues. The germline V gene encodes CDR1 DFQATT and CDR2 SNEGSKA (reference sequence). V lost 1 base and J lost 4, with 5 bases in between. The CDR3 spells CSARVGYEQYF. CDR3 nucleotide sequence: TGCAGTGCTAGAGTTGGGTACGAGCAGTACTTC.

V is TRBV11-3 and J is TRBJ2-1, with D perhaps TRBD2 (6 bases). Deletions cut 5 bases from V and 5 bases from J, with 10 bases between. CDR1 and CDR2 (germline): SGHNT, YENEEA. This CDR3 region has 13 residues. CDR3 protein: CASSPGDDNEQFF. CDR3 DNA sequence: TGTGCCAGCAGCCCGGGAGATGACAATGAGCAGTTCTTC.

In regard to this clone: The same CDR3 arises from other DNA sequences in this sample as well. This chain links TRBV7-9 with TRBJ2-3; 8 nucleotides align to TRBD1. The CDR3 has 13 amino acids. The germline CDR1 and CDR2 sequences are SEHNR and FQNEAQ (reference sequence). J lost 4 bases, V lost 4 bases, and 1 base had no gene match. For the CDR3, the DNA is TGTGCCAGCAGCTCACAGGGGGCAGATACGCAGTATTTT. Its translation is CASSSQGADTQYF.

The V and J genes are TRBV29-1 and TRBJ1-1; a weak D match, TRBD1 (6 bases). The CDR3 runs 16 residues. Germline loops: CDR1 SQVTM, CDR2 ANQGSEA. The V gene lost 2 bases and the J gene lost 0 bases, with 16 bases spanning the gap. The CDR3 sequence is CSVEKQGTLMNTEAFF. The CDR3 coding sequence is TGCAGCGTTGAAAAACAGGGAACTTTAATGAACACTGAAGCTTTCTTT. The full variable domain, with the rest looked up from reference TRBV29-1 and TRBJ1-1, is SAVISQKPSRDICQRGTSLTIQCQVDSQVTMMFWYRQQPGQSLTLIATANQGSEATYESGFVIDKFPISRPNLTFSTLTVSNMSPEDSSIYLCSVEKQGTLMNTEAFFGQGTRLTVV.

The chain uses TRBV30 and TRBJ2-3; possible D gene TRBD1, 6 bases. This CDR3 has 15 residues. The germline CDR1 and CDR2 sequences are GTSNPN and SVGIG (reference sequence). The ends were cut back, 5 bases at V and 0 bases at J, with 15 bases in the middle. CDR3 sequence reads: CAWSPTGHSTDTQYF. The CDR3 DNA is TGTGCCTGGTCCCCTACAGGGCATAGCACAGATACGCAGTATTTT.

This clone appeared once. The V gene is TRBV29-1, the J gene TRBJ1-1; TRBD1 agrees at 10 bases. This CDR3 spans 14 amino acids. CDR1 and CDR2 (germline): SQVTM, ANQGSEA. J gave up 4 bases and V 4 bases, and 6 bases lay outside the gene matches. The CDR3 spells CSVGTGGLSTEAFF. CDR3 sequence (DNA): TGCAGCGTTGGGACAGGGGGATTGAGCACTGAAGCTTTCTTT.

This clone was found once. The chain recombines TRBV4-2 with TRBJ2-4, with D perhaps matching TRBD2 (6 bases). V gave up 0 bases and J gave up 3 bases, with 9 bases separating them. Per germline, CDR1 LGHNA and CDR2 YNFKEQ. This CDR3 is 15 amino acids long. CDR3 nucleotides: TGTGCCAGCAGCCAAGAACCGGGAGTCAAAAACATTCAGTACTTC. It codes for CASSQEPGVKNIQYF.

V is TRBV4-1 and J is TRBJ1-4; D is ambiguous. Germline loops: CDR1 MGHRA, CDR2 YSYEKL. Trimming shortened V by 0 bases and J by 2 bases, and 7 bases separated the two germline ends. The CDR3 spans 15 residues. This CDR3 is CASSQDGRTNEKLFF. The CDR3 coding sequence is TGCGCCAGCAGCCAAGATGGCAGGACTAATGAAAAACTGTTTTTT.

The V gene is TRBV19, the J gene TRBJ2-7; 11 nucleotides align to TRBD1. CDR3 length equals 15 residues. Trimming removed 5 bases from V and 4 bases from J; junction bases left unmatched: 7. Germline V gene data show CDR1 as LNHDA and CDR2 as SQIVND (reference sequence). The CDR3 DNA reads as TGTGCCAGTAGTCCCCGGGACAGGGGGTTTTACGAGCAGTACTTC. As protein: CASSPRDRGFYEQYF. The whole variable domain, filled in from reference TRBV19 and TRBJ2-7, reads DGGITQSPKYLFRKEGQNVTLSCEQNLNHDAMYWYRQDPGQGLRLIYYSQIVNDFQKGDIAEGYSVSREKKESFPLTVTSAQKNPTAFYLCASSPRDRGFYEQYFGPGTRLTVT.

The V and J genes are TRBV21-1 and TRBJ2-5; the D call TRBD2 from the table was never checked on the DNA. TRBV21-1 is tagged as a pseudogene. The length of the CDR3 is 13 residues. Written as DNA, the CDR3 is TGTGCCAGCCCCCGTTGGAGAGGAGAGACCCAGTACTTC. It specifies CASPRWRGETQYF.

There are many counts of this clone. The rearrangement joins TRBV28 to TRBJ2-4; 7 bases align to TRBD1. V lost 7 bases to trimming and J lost 4 bases; unmatched junction nucleotides: 4. Germline assignment: CDR1 MDHEN and CDR2 SYDVKM. The CDR3 is made up of 13 amino acids. In nucleotides, the CDR3 is TGTGCCAGCAATCGGGACAGTAAAAACATTCAGTACTTC. Translated: CASNRDSKNIQYF.

As regards this clone: Other DNA sequences in this sample translate to the same CDR3. This rearrangement joins TRBV5-4 to TRBJ2-5, with D possibly being TRBD1 or TRBD2 (6 bases each). This CDR3 spans 14 amino acids. V was clipped by 1 base and J by 5 bases, with 12 bases between them. Per the germline V gene, CDR1 is SGHNT and CDR2 is YYREEE (reference sequence). This chain's CDR3 is CASSLTGGGETQYF. In nucleotides, the CDR3 is TGTGCCAGCAGCTTGACCGGGGGCGGGGAGACCCAGTACTTC.

The V gene is TRBV7-2, the J gene TRBJ2-1; 9 bases are a match to TRBD2. This CDR3 is built from 17 residues. Germline CDR1 SGHTA, CDR2 FQGNSA. With V trimmed by 0 bases and J by 5 bases, 8 bases remained unmatched. CDR3 in amino acids: CASSLAGRAGGHNEQFF. DNA for the CDR3: TGTGCCAGCAGCTTAGCGGGTCGCGCGGGAGGGCACAATGAGCAGTTCTTC.

This clone was observed a few times. The CDR3 loop reads CASSEAPIRATTNYGYTF. The CDR3 bases are TGTGCCAGCAGTGAAGCACCCATACGAGCGACCACTAACTATGGCTACACCTTC. The genes are TRBV2 and TRBJ1-2; D gene uncertain. This CDR3 is 18 amino acids long. Germline V gene lookup returns CDR1 SNHLY and CDR2 FYNNEI. Trimming pared 0 bases from V and 0 bases from J, leaving 17 bases between.